The 3 T cell receptor beta chains listed next were all sequenced from one sample in a study of long-term antiretroviral therapy in people with HIV. Running of the v3.0 immunoSEQ assay took place at survey level. Produced via immunoSEQ multiplex PCR; TCRdb's table is partial and in-frame only. The table shows 14,000 or so clones, with about 86% occurring only once. Sequencing was performed on unsorted PBMCs, taken just before starting antiretroviral therapy. The origin of the receptors is a middle-aged man with HIV.

The rearrangement links TRBV5-6 to TRBJ2-5, with D maybe TRBD1 (6 bases). This CDR3 spans 17 amino acids. CDR1 is SGHDT, CDR2 YYEEEE, per germline. Trimming cost V 4 bases and J 2 bases, with 21 bases left between them. CDR3 region: CASSPPRQESLQETQYF. The CDR3 DNA sequence: TGTGCCAGCAGCCCCCCCCGACAGGAGAGTCTACAAGAGACCCAGTACTTC.

Here the CDR3 DNA reads TGTGCCAGCAGCCCCCCCGGGACAGGGTTCTACGAGCAGTACTTC. Its protein is CASSPPGTGFYEQYF. The chain joins TRBV2 to TRBJ2-7, with 9 nucleotides matching TRBD1. The CDR3 has 15 amino acids. Germline assignment: CDR1 SNHLY and CDR2 FYNNEI. Unmatched junction bases numbered 9, after V lost 6 bases and J lost 3 bases.

This chain connects TRBV6-6 to TRBJ2-7; the D gene is possibly TRBD1 (5 bases). Between the trimmed V and J ends, which lost 0 bases and 0 bases, there was a span of 9 bases. This CDR3 has 15 amino acids. Germline CDR1 reads MNHNY; CDR2 reads SVGAGI (reference sequence). As DNA, the CDR3 is TGTGCCAGCAGTTACTCCTCGACAGCCTCCTACGAGCAGTACTTC. Translated: CASSYSSTASYEQYF.